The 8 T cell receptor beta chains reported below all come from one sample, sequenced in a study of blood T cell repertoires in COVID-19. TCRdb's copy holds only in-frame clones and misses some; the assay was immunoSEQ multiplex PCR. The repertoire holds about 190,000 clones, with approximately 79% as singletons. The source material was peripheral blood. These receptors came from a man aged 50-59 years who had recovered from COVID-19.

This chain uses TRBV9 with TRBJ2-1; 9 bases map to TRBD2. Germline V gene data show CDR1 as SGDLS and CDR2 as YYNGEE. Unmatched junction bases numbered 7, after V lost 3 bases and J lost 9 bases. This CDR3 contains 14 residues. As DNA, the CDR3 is TGTGCCAGCAGCGAGGGGCTAGCGGGAACTGAGCAGTTCTTC. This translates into CASSEGLAGTEQFF.

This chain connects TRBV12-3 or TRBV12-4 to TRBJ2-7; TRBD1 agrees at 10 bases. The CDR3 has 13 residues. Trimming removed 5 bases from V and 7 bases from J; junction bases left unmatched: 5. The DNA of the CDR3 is TGTGCCAGCAGTCAAGGGACAGGGGAGGAGCAGTACTTC. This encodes CASSQGTGEEQYF.

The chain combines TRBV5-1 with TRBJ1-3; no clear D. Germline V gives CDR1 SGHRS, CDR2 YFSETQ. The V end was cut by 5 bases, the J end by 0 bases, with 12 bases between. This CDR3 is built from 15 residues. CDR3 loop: CASSRDGDSGNTIYF. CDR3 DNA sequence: TGCGCCAGCAGTCGTGACGGGGACTCTGGAAACACCATATATTTT. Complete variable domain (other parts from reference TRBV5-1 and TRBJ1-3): KAGVTQTPRYLIKTRGQQVTLSCSPISGHRSVSWYQQTPGQGLQFLFEYFSETQRNKGNFPGRFSGRQFSNSRSEMNVSTLELGDSALYLCASSRDGDSGNTIYFGEGSWLTVV.

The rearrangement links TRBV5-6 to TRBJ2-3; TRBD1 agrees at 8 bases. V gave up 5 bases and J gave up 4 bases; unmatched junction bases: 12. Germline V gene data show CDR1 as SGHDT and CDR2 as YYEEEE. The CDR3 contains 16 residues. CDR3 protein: CASSLPPGGFADTQYF. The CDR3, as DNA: TGTGCCAGCAGTCTGCCGCCAGGGGGCTTCGCAGATACGCAGTATTTT. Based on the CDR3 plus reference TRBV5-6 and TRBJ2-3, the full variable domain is DAGVTQSPTHLIKTRGQQVTLRCSPKSGHDTVSWYQQALGQGPQFIFQYYEEEERQRGNFPDRFSGHQFPNYSSELNVNALLLGDSALYLCASSLPPGGFADTQYFGPGTRLTVL.

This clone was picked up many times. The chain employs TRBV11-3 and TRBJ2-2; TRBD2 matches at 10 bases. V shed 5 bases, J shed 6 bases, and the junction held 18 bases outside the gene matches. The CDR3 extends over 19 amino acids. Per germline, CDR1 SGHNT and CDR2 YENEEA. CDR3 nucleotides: TGTGCCAGCAGCCTATACTATGTACGAGCGGGAGGGCCTTCCGGGGAGCTGTTTTTT. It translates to CASSLYYVRAGGPSGELFF.

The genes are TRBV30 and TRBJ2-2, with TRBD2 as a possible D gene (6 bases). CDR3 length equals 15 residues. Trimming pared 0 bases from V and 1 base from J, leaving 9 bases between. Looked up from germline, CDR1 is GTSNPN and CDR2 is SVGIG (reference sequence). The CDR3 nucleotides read TGTGCCTGGAGTGTACCCGGGGGGAACACCGGGGAGCTGTTTTTT. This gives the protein CAWSVPGGNTGELFF. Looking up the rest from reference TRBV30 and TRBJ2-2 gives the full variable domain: SQTIHQWPATLVQPVGSPLSLECTVEGTSNPNLYWYRQAAGRGLQLLFYSVGIGQISSEVPQNLSASRPQDRQFILSSKKLLLSDSGFYLCAWSVPGGNTGELFFGEGSRLTVL.

The CDR3 region is CATGQGEKAFF. CDR3 coding DNA: TGTGCCACTGGACAGGGTGAGAAAGCTTTCTTT. The genes are TRBV11-2 and TRBJ1-1; 8 bases map to TRBD1. The CDR3 extends over 11 amino acids. CDR1 is SGHAT and CDR2 is FQNNGV in the germline V gene. The V segment lost 10 bases and the J segment 9 bases; nucleotides outside the gene matches: 7.

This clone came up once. CDR3 in DNA: TGTGCCAGCAGCTTCTGGGACTCCACCTACGAGCAGTACTTC. This encodes CASSFWDSTYEQYF. The V and J genes are TRBV5-5 and TRBJ2-7; a weak D match, TRBD2 (6 bases). This CDR3 has 14 amino acids. V shed 2 bases and J shed 2 bases, with 11 bases lying between them. Per germline, CDR1 SGHKS and CDR2 YYEKEE (reference sequence).